Listed below are T cell receptor beta chains from one sample, sequenced in a study of shared clonotypes between healthy human individuals. Here immunoSEQ multiplex PCR was the method, and the copy in TCRdb shows in-frame clones only, minus some. The sample holds 640,000 or so clones, 60% to 80% seen once. The source material was memory CD4+ T cells sorted from blood. Every receptor here comes from a woman aged 25-40 years in good health. The CDR3 runs from the conserved cysteine through the conserved F or W. D genes are given only for firm matches. The size entry is marked missing in some rows and otherwise reads once, few, many or a size class.

>TRBV2|TRBJ1-1|16|-|-
CASRQQPQVANTEAFF
TGTGCCAGCAGACAGCAACCACAGGTGGCGAACACTGAAGCTTTCTTT
>TRBV15|TRBJ1-1|15|-|-
CATSREDRRNTEAFF
TGTGCCACCAGCAGAGAGGACAGACGGAACACTGAAGCTTTCTTT
>TRBV6-5|TRBJ1-2|14|-|-
CASSYSRTVYGYTF
TGTGCCAGCAGTTACTCGAGGACGGTCTATGGCTACACCTTC
>TRBV18|TRBJ2-7|16|-|-
CASSPRIQGGPYEQYF
TGTGCCAGCTCACCACGGATACAGGGAGGCCCCTACGAGCAGTACTTC
>TRBV10-1|TRBJ2-2|16|-|TRBD2
CASSEHSGTLTGELFF
TGCGCCAGCAGTGAGCATAGCGGGACTCTCACCGGGGAGCTGTTTTTT
>TRBV6-6|TRBJ1-5|14|-|-
CASRGPGDNQPQHF
TGTGCCAGCAGGGGACCGGGGGATAATCAGCCCCAGCATTTT
>TRBV6-5|TRBJ1-1|13|-|-
CASVGLSNTEAFF
TGTGCCAGCGTGGGCCTTTCGAACACTGAAGCTTTCTTT
>TRBV7-9|TRBJ2-7|13|-|-
CASSLFSSYEQYF
TGTGCCAGCAGCTTGTTTAGCTCCTACGAGCAGTACTTC
>TRBV30|TRBJ2-1|16|-|TRBD1
CAWNPPGQGEVSEQFF
TGTGCCTGGAATCCGCCGGGACAGGGGGAAGTTAGTGAGCAGTTCTTC
>TRBV4-1|TRBJ2-1|17|few|TRBD2
CASSQDFTSGRANEQFF
TGCGCCAGCAGCCAAGATTTCACTAGCGGGAGGGCTAATGAGCAGTTCTTC
>TRBV20-1|TRBJ2-7|10|-|-
CSARAYEQYF
TGCAGTGCCAGAGCCTACGAGCAGTACTTC
>TRBV9|TRBJ2-3|16|few|TRBD2
CASSPIRAGEPDTQYF
TGTGCCAGCAGTCCTATTCGGGCGGGAGAACCAGATACGCAGTATTTT
>TRBV7-2|TRBJ2-2|16|-|-
CASSILIGLLTGELFF
TGTGCCAGCAGCATCCTCATCGGACTCCTCACCGGGGAGCTGTTTTTT
>TRBV6-6|TRBJ2-1|13|-|-
CASTFGRGNEQFF
TGTGCCAGCACCTTTGGTCGTGGCAATGAGCAGTTCTTC
>TRBV28|TRBJ1-4|15|-|-
CASGPAAEEGEKLFF
TGTGCCAGCGGCCCCGCGGCAGAGGAGGGGGAAAAACTGTTTTTT
>TRBV25-1|TRBJ2-7|13|-|TRBD1
CASSPGGFGEQYF
TGTGCCAGCAGTCCAGGGGGTTTCGGCGAGCAGTACTTC
>TRBV18|TRBJ2-2|15|-|TRBD1
CASSSGTGNTGELFF
TGTGCCAGCTCATCCGGGACAGGGAACACCGGGGAGCTGTTTTTT
>TRBV5-1|TRBJ2-1|15|-|-
CASSAGPPSYNEQFF
TGCGCCAGCAGCGCGGGACCACCCTCCTACAATGAGCAGTTCTTC
>TRBV11-2|TRBJ2-4|14|-|TRBD2
CASSSTSGRNIQYF
TGTGCCAGCAGCTCGACTAGCGGGAGGAACATTCAGTACTTC
>TRBV4-1|TRBJ2-5|15|-|TRBD2
CASSQLGTRGRASHF
TGCGCCAGCAGCCAACTTGGAACCCGCGGGAGGGCCTCGCACTTC
>TRBV6-4|TRBJ2-1|15|few|TRBD2
CASSDSNLAGSEQFF
TGTGCCAGCAGTGACTCGAATCTAGCGGGAAGTGAGCAGTTCTTC
>TRBV2|TRBJ1-4|15|-|-
CASRDQGRSNEKLFF
TGTGCCAGCAGAGACCAGGGACGGTCTAATGAAAAACTGTTTTTT
>TRBV6-1|TRBJ2-3|14|once|-
CASSVGGATDTQYF
TGTGCCAGCAGTGTGGGAGGTGCCACAGATACGCAGTATTTT
>TRBV19|TRBJ2-5|16|-|TRBD2
CASRDTKAGGRETQYF
TGTGCCAGTAGGGACACTAAGGCGGGAGGGAGAGAGACCCAGTACTTC
>TRBV5-1|TRBJ2-7|17|-|TRBD2
CASSLVTSGRRDYEQYF
TGCGCCAGCAGCTTGGTTACTAGCGGGAGGAGGGACTACGAGCAGTACTTC
>TRBV2|TRBJ2-1|14|-|TRBD2
CASTLAGGRNEQFF
TGTGCCAGCACCCTAGCGGGAGGACGCAATGAGCAGTTCTTC
>TRBV5-1|TRBJ2-1|15|-|TRBD2
CASSTGLAGGNEQFF
TGCGCCAGCAGCACCGGACTAGCGGGAGGGAATGAGCAGTTCTTC
>TRBV27|TRBJ2-7|14|once|TRBD1
CASSATGDRYEQYF
TGTGCCAGCAGTGCTACAGGGGATAGGTACGAGCAGTACTTC
>TRBV28|TRBJ2-1|12|-|-
CASSLLLNEQFF
TGTGCCAGCAGTTTGCTCCTTAATGAGCAGTTCTTC
>TRBV10-3|TRBJ2-7|15|-|-
CAISESVEGRGEQYF
TGTGCCATCAGTGAGTCGGTGGAGGGGCGGGGCGAGCAGTACTTC
>TRBV5-1|TRBJ2-3|15|-|-
CASSLSTIGTDTQYF
TGCGCCAGCAGCTTGAGTACAATCGGAACAGATACGCAGTATTTT
>TRBV28|TRBJ2-7|14|-|-
CASSLSGGLYEQYF
TGTGCCAGCAGTTTATCCGGAGGGCTCTACGAGCAGTACTTC
>TRBV6-1|TRBJ2-7|14|-|TRBD2
CASSVSRESLEQYF
TGTGCCAGCAGTGTCTCGCGGGAGTCGCTCGAGCAGTACTTC
>TRBV7-9|TRBJ2-5|11|-|-
CAIATKETQYF
TGTGCCATCGCAACGAAAGAGACCCAGTACTTC
>TRBV5-6|TRBJ2-4|15|-|-
CASSQTGLAKNIQYF
TGTGCCAGCAGCCAAACAGGTCTAGCCAAAAACATTCAGTACTTC
>TRBV30|TRBJ2-6|14|once|-
CAWRGYPGANVLTF
TGTGCCTGGAGAGGATACCCTGGGGCCAACGTCCTGACTTTC
>TRBV7-8|TRBJ1-1|14|-|TRBD1
CASSSGTGNTEAFF
TGTGCCAGCAGCTCCGGGACAGGGAACACTGAAGCTTTCTTT
>TRBV7-2|TRBJ2-1|13|-|-
CASSSATSNEQFF
TGTGCCAGCAGCTCGGCTACCTCCAATGAGCAGTTCTTC
>TRBV27|TRBJ2-1|14|-|TRBD2
CASSLDGLANEQFF
TGTGCCAGCAGCCTCGACGGACTAGCCAATGAGCAGTTCTTC
>TRBV4-2|TRBJ2-6|16|-|TRBD1
CASSQDTGVGANVLTF
TGTGCCAGCAGCCAAGACACAGGGGTTGGGGCCAACGTCCTGACTTTC
>TRBV5-1|TRBJ2-3|16|-|-
CASSSGAKVRSDTQYF
TGCGCCAGCAGCTCCGGGGCCAAGGTGAGATCAGATACGCAGTATTTT
>TRBV2|TRBJ2-3|13|once|-
CASTRQGTDTQYF
TGTGCCAGCACCAGACAGGGCACAGATACGCAGTATTTT
>TRBV27|TRBJ1-1|13|-|-
CASSLTMNTEAFF
TGTGCCAGCAGTCTAACTATGAACACTGAAGCTTTCTTT
>TRBV30|TRBJ1-4|14|-|-
CAWRRTATNEKLFF
TGTGCCTGGAGACGGACTGCAACTAATGAAAAACTGTTTTTT
>TRBV19|TRBJ2-7|15|once|TRBD1
CASRSGTGGSYEQYF
TGTGCCAGTAGATCCGGGACAGGGGGATCCTACGAGCAGTACTTC
>TRBV27|TRBJ1-4|15|-|TRBD1
CASSSRTGPNEKLFF
TGTGCCAGCAGTTCGCGGACAGGGCCTAATGAAAAACTGTTTTTT
>TRBV5-4|TRBJ1-2|13|-|-
CASSLAGREGYTF
TGTGCCAGCAGCTTGGCGGGTCGCGAGGGCTACACCTTC
>TRBV7-3|TRBJ1-2|14|-|-
CATSSGSPLYGYTF
TGTGCCACCTCCTCGGGCAGCCCCCTCTATGGCTACACCTTC
>TRBV5-1|TRBJ2-7|13|-|-
CASSLVSSSEQYF
TGCGCCAGCAGCTTGGTGTCTAGCAGCGAGCAGTACTTC
>TRBV19|TRBJ1-2|15|-|TRBD1
CASKLTGTGVYGYTF
TGTGCCAGTAAACTTACCGGGACAGGCGTCTATGGCTACACCTTC
>TRBV2|TRBJ2-1|15|once|TRBD2
CASRVSLAVYNEQFF
TGTGCCAGCAGGGTTAGTCTAGCGGTCTACAATGAGCAGTTCTTC
>TRBV19|TRBJ2-5|15|-|-
CASSQTGVREETQYF
TGTGCCAGTAGCCAAACCGGGGTTAGAGAAGAGACCCAGTACTTC
>TRBV28|TRBJ2-7|15|few|-
CASSLWSGAKREQYF
TGTGCCAGCAGTTTATGGTCCGGGGCGAAGCGGGAGCAGTACTTC
>TRBV10-2|TRBJ2-1|12|once|TRBD1
CASSHLGTGQFF
TGCGCCAGCAGTCACCTCGGGACAGGGCAGTTCTTC
>TRBV30|TRBJ1-1|12|-|TRBD1
CAWSRGPTEAFF
TGTGCCTGGAGTAGGGGGCCCACTGAAGCTTTCTTT